Described below is a single T cell receptor beta chain sequence and its context. Its antigen remains unknown. Libraries were prepared by immunoSEQ multiplex PCR; TCRdb keeps only in-frame clonotypes and omits some of them. This table holds fewer than 200,000 clones, around 94% found once. This sample was included in a study of T cell responses to AZD1222 COVID-19 vaccine. Study-wide background: Researchers grouped second doses given at about 4 or about 12 weeks into one pool.

Study-level findings and limits: Clonal diversity was possibly underestimated; the donors were predominantly white British and more often female. Along spike, vaccine-associated CD4 TCRs were found throughout, with dominance at 160-218 and 743-854. The study sampled repertoires only after the peak T cell response.

CDR3 length equals 15 residues. From germline, CDR1 is SGHDN and CDR2 FVKESK. Trimming removed 2 bases from V and 3 bases from J, with 11 bases in between. Sequenced here: peripheral blood, sampled on day 0 of AZD1222 vaccination. This TCR was recovered from an adult in good health. This chain uses TRBV14 with TRBJ2-1; D possibly corresponds to TRBD2 (6 bases). CDR3 sequence reads: CASSQRLGHYNEQFF. CDR3 in DNA: TGTGCCAGCAGCCAACGACTAGGGCACTACAATGAGCAGTTCTTC. The entire variable domain, with the rest obtained from reference TRBV14 and TRBJ2-1, is as follows: EAGVTQFPSHSVIEKGQTVTLRCDPISGHDNLYWYRRVMGKEIKFLLHFVKESKQDESGMPNNRFLAERTGGTYSTLKVQPAELEDSGVYFCASSQRLGHYNEQFFGPGTRLTVL.